The entry that follows covers one TCR beta chain sequence. Its antigen target is currently unknown. No quality values exist for individual bases; no much larger clone is one base distant. One collaborating source in Seattle enrolled patients while the patients were actively infected and followed the patients over time throughout the course of disease. Each collaborating institution followed its own protocols to collect whole blood in K2EDTA tubes. Collaborator samples were shipped for TCRbeta analysis as frozen whole blood, isolated PBMCs, or DNA extracted from either sample type. These data belong to a study of blood T cell repertoires in COVID-19 (dated by TCRdb to 2018 to 2020). Context from the whole study: Samples covering the acute and convalescent phases of COVID-19 were provided by collaborators in the United States, Italy and Spain. Where available, HLA class I and class II types were obtained from metadata supplied by the sample provider rather than from assay-based typing. The dataset comprised deeply sampled blood TCRbeta repertoires from subjects exposed to, actively infected with, or recovered from COVID-19. The prospective study material was composed of cDNA or gDNA derived from T cells, B-cell-depleted T cells, or PBMCs. The repertoires were released in a freely available public database meant as a resource for research on the immune response to SARS-CoV-2. Samples came from the ongoing ImmuneRACE study (first 160 participants) plus 1,254 subjects from 6 global collaborators. Nearly every sample came with metadata listing a de-identified subject ID, COVID-19 status, age in years and sex.

Via the germline V gene (reference sequence), CDR1 is LNHDA and CDR2 SQIVND. The CDR3 sequence holds 14 residues, the cysteine and phenylalanine included. Only CDR3 DNA is held: 42 bases, read in frame from base 1. Germline trimming: 10 bases from V, 4 bases from J; junction bases outside gene matches: 11. TCRbeta CDR3 regions were amplified from genomic DNA by means of the immunoSEQ Assay, a bias-controlled multiplex PCR. The paper's processing steps were these. The number of nucleated cells in each sample was estimated by amplification of reference gene primers within the assay. To quantify the absolute abundance of each unique TCRbeta CDR3 rearrangement, sequence reads were collapsed and filtered. Productive Simpson clonality was computed per sample as the square root of Simpson's diversity index over productive rearrangements. TCRdb stores this immuneACCESS table with in-frame sequences only. Part of the clones is absent; in the studies checked, under half of the shortfall reflects unresolved V genes, and no reason is known for the rest. The V and J calls and clone size were taken over from that table, and D and trimming were inferred from the DNA. This sample gives 540,000 or so clones in total; about 88% of them show up just once. 7.5% to 9% of the sample lies in the top ten.

The research as a whole found: Clinical and demographic metadata were provided uncurated, with the amount varying by source and participant.

The source material was peripheral blood. The chain is encoded by TRBV19 joined to TRBJ2-3; 7 middle bases align to TRBD1. The origin of this receptor is a woman aged 50 to 60 with COVID-19, enrolled during active disease. The DNA sequence is given as TGTGCCACCCAAAGAAGGCAGGGGGCAGATACGCAGTATTTT. It translates as CATQRRQGADTQYF.